This T cell receptor (beta chain) was profiled in a study of cytomegalovirus exposure and HLA in healthy donors. Study-level results: V- and J-gene trimming of TCR beta was linked (in a later analysis) to a missense DCLRE1C variant. According to an earlier analysis, most TCR beta V segments yielded productive rearrangements about 87% or about 30% of the time.

In the PCR, 60 Vbeta and 13 Jbeta primers were used. Only in-frame clones appear in the TCRdb table, and some are missing; sequencing was by immunoSEQ multiplex PCR. The sample includes fewer than 100,000 clones, approximately 71% of them seen just once. With regard to this clone: Antigen unknown.

The sequence came from a female donor in good health and CMV-seronegative. Sequenced material: PBMCs.

CDR3 sequence (DNA): TGTGCCAGCAGTTACGGCACTAGCGGGAGGAGGGGTGAGCAGTTCTTC. This encodes CASSYGTSGRRGEQFF. The chain carries TRBV6-5 and TRBJ2-1; 12 bases match TRBD2. CDR3 length: 16 residues. Germline CDR1 MNHEY, CDR2 SVGAGI. J gave up 9 bases and V 2 bases, and 8 bases lay outside the gene matches.